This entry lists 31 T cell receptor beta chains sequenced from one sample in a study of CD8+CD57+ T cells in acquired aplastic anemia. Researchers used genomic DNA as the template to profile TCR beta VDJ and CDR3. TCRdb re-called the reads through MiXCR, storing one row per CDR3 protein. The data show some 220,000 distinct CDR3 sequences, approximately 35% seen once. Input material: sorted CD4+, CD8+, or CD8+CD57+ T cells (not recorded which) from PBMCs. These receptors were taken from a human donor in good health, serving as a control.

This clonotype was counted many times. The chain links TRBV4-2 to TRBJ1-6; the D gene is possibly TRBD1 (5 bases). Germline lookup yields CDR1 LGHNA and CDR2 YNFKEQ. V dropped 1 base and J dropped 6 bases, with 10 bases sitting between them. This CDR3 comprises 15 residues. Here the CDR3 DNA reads TGTGCCAGCAGCCAAGCTGCGCAGGGTAATTCACCCCTCCACTTT. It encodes CASSQAAQGNSPLHF.

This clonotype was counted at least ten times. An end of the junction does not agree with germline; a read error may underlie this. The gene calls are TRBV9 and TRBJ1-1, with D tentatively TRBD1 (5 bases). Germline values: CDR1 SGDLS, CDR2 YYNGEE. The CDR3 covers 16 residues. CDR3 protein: CASSVAAGQVKTEAFF. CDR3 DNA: TGTGCCAGCAGCGTAGCCGCAGGGCAAGTGAAAACTGAAGCTTTCTTT.

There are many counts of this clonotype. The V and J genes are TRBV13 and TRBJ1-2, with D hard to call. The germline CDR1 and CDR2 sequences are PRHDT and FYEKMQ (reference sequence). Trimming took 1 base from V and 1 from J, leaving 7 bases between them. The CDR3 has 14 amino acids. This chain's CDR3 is CASSLVRGNYGYTF. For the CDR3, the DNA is TGTGCCAGCAGCTTAGTACGTGGTAACTATGGCTACACCTTC.

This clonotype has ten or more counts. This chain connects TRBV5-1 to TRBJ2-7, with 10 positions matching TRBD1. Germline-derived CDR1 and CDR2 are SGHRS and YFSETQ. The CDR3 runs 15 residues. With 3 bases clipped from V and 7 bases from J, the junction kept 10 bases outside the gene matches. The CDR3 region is CASSSGGTGVGEQYF. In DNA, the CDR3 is TGCGCCAGCAGCTCGGGCGGGACAGGGGTCGGTGAGCAGTACTTC. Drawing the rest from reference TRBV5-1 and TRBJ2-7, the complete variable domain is KAGVTQTPRYLIKTRGQQVTLSCSPISGHRSVSWYQQTPGQGLQFLFEYFSETQRNKGNFPGRFSGRQFSNSRSEMNVSTLELGDSALYLCASSSGGTGVGEQYFGPGTRLTVT.

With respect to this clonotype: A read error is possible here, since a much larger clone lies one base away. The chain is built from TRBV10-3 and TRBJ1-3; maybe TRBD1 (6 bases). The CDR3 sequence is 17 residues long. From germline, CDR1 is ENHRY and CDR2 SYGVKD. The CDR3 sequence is CAISESSGRGSGTTIYF. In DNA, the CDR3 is TGTGCCATCAGTGAGTCGTCGGGCAGGGGCTCTGGAACCACCATATATTTT.

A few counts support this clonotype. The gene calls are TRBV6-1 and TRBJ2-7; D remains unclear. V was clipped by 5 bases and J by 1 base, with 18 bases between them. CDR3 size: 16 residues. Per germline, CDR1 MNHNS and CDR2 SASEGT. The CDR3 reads CASSLNDGHHSYEQYF. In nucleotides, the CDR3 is TGTGCCAGCAGTCTCAACGACGGGCACCATTCCTACGAGCAGTACTTC.

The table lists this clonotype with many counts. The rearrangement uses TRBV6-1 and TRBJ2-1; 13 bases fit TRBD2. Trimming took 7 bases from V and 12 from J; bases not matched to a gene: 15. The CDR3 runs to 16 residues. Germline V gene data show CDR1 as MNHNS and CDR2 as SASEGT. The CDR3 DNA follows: TGTGCCAGCACCTGGACTAGCGGGAGTAGTTATGCAGGGCAGTTCTTC. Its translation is CASTWTSGSSYAGQFF.

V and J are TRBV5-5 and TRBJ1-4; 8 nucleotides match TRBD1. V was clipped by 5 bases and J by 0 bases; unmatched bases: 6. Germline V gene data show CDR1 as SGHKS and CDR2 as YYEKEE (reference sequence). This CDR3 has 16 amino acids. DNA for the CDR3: TGTGCCAGCAGACGAGGACAGGGCGCAACTAATGAAAAACTGTTTTTT. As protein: CASRRGQGATNEKLFF.

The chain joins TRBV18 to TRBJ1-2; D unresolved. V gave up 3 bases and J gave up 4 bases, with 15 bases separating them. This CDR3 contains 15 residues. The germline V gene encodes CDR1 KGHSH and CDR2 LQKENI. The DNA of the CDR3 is TGTGCCAGCTCACCTTCGAGCAGGCCCGGCTATGGCTACACCTTC. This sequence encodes CASSPSSRPGYGYTF.

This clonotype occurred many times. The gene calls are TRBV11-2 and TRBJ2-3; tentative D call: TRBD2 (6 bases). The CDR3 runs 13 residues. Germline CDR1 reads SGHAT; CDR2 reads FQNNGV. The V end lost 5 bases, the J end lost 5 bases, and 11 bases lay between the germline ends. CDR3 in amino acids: CASSHSRGDTQYF. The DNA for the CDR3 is TGTGCCAGCAGCCATTCGCGGGGAGATACGCAGTATTTT.

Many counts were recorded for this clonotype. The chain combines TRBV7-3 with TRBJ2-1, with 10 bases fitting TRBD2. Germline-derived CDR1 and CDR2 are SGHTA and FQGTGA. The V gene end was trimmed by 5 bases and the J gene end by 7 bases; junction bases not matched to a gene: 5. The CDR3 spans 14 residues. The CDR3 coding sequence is TGTGCCAGCAGCCCCCAGACTAGCGGGAATGAGCAGTTCTTC. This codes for CASSPQTSGNEQFF.

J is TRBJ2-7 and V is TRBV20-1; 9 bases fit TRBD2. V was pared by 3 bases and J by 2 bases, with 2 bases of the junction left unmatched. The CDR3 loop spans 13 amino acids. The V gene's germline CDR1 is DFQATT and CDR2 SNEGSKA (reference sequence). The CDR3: CSARTSGPYEQYF. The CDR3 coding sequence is TGCAGTGCTAGGACTAGCGGCCCCTACGAGCAGTACTTC.

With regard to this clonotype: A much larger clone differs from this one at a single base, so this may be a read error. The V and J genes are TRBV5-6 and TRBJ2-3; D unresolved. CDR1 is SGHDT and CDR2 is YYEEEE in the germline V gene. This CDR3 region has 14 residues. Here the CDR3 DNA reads TGTGCCGGCAGCTTGGACCTTAACGGGGATACGCAGTATTTT. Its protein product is CAGSLDLNGDTQYF. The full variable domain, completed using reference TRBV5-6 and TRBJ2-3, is DAGVTQSPTHLIKTRGQQVTLRCSPKSGHDTVSWYQQALGQGPQFIFQYYEEEERQRGNFPDRFSGHQFPNYSSELNVNALLLGDSALYLCAGSLDLNGDTQYFGPGTRLTVL.

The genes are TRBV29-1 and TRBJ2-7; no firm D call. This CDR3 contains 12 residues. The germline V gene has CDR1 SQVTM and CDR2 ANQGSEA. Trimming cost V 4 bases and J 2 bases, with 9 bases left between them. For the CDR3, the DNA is TGCAGCGTTGGGTCAGCTGCCTACGAGCAGTACTTC. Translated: CSVGSAAYEQYF.

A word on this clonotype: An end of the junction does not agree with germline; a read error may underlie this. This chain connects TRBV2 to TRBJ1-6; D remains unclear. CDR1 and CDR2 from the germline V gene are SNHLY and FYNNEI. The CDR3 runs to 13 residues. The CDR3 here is CANSRSYNSPLHF. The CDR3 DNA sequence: TGTGCCAACAGTCGCTCCTATAATTCACCCCTCCACTTT.

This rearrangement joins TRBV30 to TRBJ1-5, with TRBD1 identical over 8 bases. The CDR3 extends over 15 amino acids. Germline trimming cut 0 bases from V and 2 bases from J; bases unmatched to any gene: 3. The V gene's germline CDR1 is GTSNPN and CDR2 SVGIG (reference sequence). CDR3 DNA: TGTGCCTGGAGTGTGCAGGGGGCTGGCAATCAGCCCCAGCATTTT. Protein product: CAWSVQGAGNQPQHF.

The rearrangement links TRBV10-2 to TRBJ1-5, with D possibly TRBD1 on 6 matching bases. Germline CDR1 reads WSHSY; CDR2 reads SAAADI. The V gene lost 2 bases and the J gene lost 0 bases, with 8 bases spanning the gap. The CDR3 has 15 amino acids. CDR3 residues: CASSEPGDSNQPQHF. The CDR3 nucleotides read TGCGCCAGCAGTGAGCCAGGGGATAGCAATCAGCCCCAGCATTTT.

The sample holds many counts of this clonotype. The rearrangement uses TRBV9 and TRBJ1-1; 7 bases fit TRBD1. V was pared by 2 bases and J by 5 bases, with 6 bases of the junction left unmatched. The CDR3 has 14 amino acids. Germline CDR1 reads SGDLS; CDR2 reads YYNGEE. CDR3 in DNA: TGTGCCAGCAGCGTGGAGGGGGCGCGAACTGAAGCTTTCTTT. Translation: CASSVEGARTEAFF.

The CDR3 sequence: CASSRDGANTEAFF. The CDR3 DNA is TGCGCCAGCAGCCGAGACGGGGCGAACACTGAAGCTTTCTTT. This sequence joins TRBV5-1 and TRBJ1-1; a possible D gene is TRBD1 (5 bases). The CDR3 length is 14 residues. CDR1 is SGHRS and CDR2 is YFSETQ in the germline V gene. Between the trimmed V and J ends, which lost 4 bases and 1 base, there was a span of 11 bases.

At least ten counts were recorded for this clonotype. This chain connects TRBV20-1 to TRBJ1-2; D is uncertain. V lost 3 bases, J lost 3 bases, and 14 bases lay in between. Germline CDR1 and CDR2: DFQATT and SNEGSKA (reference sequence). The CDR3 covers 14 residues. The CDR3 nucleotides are TGCAGTGCTAGGACCAGCAAGAACGACTATGGCTACACCTTC. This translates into CSARTSKNDYGYTF.

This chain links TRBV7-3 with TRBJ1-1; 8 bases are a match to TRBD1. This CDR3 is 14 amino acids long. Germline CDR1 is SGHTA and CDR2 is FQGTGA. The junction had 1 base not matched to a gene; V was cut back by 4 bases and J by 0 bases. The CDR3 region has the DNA TGTGCCAGCAGCTCCAGGGGGCTGAACACTGAAGCTTTCTTT. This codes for CASSSRGLNTEAFF.

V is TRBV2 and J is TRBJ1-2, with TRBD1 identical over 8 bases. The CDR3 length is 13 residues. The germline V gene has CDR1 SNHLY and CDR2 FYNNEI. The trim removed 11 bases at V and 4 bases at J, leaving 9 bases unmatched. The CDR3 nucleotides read TGTGCCGGAGGACAGGGTTCGGGCTATGGCTACACCTTC. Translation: CAGGQGSGYGYTF.

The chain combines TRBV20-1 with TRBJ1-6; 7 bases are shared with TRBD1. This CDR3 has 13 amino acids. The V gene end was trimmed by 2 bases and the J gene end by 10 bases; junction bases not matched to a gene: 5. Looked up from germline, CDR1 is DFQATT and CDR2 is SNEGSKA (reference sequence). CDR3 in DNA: TGCAGTGCTAGACGGACAGGAGACTCACCCCTCCACTTT. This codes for CSARRTGDSPLHF.

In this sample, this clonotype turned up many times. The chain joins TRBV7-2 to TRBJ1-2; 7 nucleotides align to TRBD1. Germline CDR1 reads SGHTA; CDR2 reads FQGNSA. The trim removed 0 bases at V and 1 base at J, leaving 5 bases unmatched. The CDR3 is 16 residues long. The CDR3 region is CASSLATGALNYGYTF. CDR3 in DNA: TGTGCCAGCAGCTTAGCTACAGGGGCCCTTAACTATGGCTACACCTTC.

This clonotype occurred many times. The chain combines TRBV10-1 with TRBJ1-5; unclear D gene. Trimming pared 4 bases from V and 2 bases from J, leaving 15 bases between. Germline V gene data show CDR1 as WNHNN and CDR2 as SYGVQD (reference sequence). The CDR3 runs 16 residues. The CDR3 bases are TGCGCCAGCAGTGCACTTAGAAGTAGAGGCAATCAGCCCCAGCATTTT. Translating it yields CASSALRSRGNQPQHF.

The DNA for the CDR3 is TGTGCCAGCAGCCAATTGGCGGGAGGAGGAGAAGAAAAACTGTTTTTT. This sequence encodes CASSQLAGGGEEKLFF. This chain links TRBV16 with TRBJ1-4; no clear D gene. The CDR3 spans 16 residues. Germline V gene lookup returns CDR1 KGHSY and CDR2 FQNENV. The V end lost 1 base, the J end lost 8 bases, and 17 bases lay between the germline ends.

CDR3 bases: TGTGCCAGCATCCCCGGGGCCAGATCCTACGAGCAGTACTTC. Its protein product is CASIPGARSYEQYF. The V gene is TRBV6-1, the J gene TRBJ2-7, with D perhaps TRBD1 or TRBD2 (5 bases each). Germline-derived CDR1 and CDR2 are MNHNS and SASEGT. The ends were cut back, 7 bases at V and 1 base at J, with 14 bases in the middle. The CDR3 consists of 14 residues.

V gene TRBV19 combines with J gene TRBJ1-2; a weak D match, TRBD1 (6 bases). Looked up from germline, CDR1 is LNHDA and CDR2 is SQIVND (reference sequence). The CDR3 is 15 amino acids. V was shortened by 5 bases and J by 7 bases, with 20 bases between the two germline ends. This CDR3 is CASSWGQIASSGYTF. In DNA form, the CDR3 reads TGTGCCAGTAGTTGGGGGCAGATAGCATCCTCTGGCTACACCTTC.

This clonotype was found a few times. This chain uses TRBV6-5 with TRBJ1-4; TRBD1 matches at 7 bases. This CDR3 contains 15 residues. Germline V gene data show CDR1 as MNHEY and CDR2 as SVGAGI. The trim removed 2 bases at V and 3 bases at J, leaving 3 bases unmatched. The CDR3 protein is CASSYRGGSNEKLFF. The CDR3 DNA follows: TGTGCCAGCAGTTACAGAGGGGGCTCTAATGAAAAACTGTTTTTT.

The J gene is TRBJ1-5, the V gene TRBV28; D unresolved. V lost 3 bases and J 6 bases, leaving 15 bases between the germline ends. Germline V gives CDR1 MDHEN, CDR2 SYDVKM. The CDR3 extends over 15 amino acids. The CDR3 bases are TGTGCCAGCAGTTTCGAGATGGGTTGGGGTCAGCCCCAGCATTTT. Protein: CASSFEMGWGQPQHF. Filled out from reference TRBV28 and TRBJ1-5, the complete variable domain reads DVKVTQSSRYLVKRTGEKVFLECVQDMDHENMFWYRQDPGLGLRLIYFSYDVKMKEKGDIPEGYSVSREKKERFSLILESASTNQTSMYLCASSFEMGWGQPQHFGDGTRLSIL.

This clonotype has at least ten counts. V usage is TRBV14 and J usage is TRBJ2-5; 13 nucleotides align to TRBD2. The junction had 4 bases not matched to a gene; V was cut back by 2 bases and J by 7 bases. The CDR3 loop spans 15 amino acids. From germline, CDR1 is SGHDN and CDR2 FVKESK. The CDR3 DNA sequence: TGTGCCAGCAGCCAACCGACTAGCGGGGGGCCGACCCAGTACTTC. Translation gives CASSQPTSGGPTQYF.